The 6 T cell receptor beta chains in this list originate from one sample, sequenced in a study of Graves' ophthalmopathy and Graves' hyperthyroidism. Transcripts of RNA were the source for amplifying TCR beta CDR3 regions. RT-PCR with HTBI primers came first, then second-round multiplex PCR. TCRdb called the multiplex PCR reads again in MiXCR, with one record for every CDR3 protein. Of under 250,000 distinct CDR3 sequences detected, 20% to 25% appear once; the ten largest clones hold roughly 44%. The sequenced material came from peripheral blood. The source of these receptors is a woman in her 50s with Graves' ophthalmopathy.

This clonotype was seen ten or more times. V is TRBV6-5 and J is TRBJ2-3; TRBD1 matches at 9 bases. Trimming cost V 5 bases and J 7 bases; bases outside gene matches: 4. Germline V lookup: CDR1 MNHEY, CDR2 SVGAGI. This CDR3 comprises 13 residues. Here the CDR3 reads CASSTGGVYTQYF. For the CDR3, the DNA is TGTGCCAGCAGTACAGGGGGCGTATATACGCAGTATTTT.

This clonotype was counted at least ten times. The V call is TRBV20-1, the J call TRBJ2-7, with TRBD2 matching over 13 bases. The V gene's germline CDR1 is DFQATT and CDR2 SNEGSKA (reference sequence). Unmatched junction bases numbered 11, after V lost 3 bases and J lost 0 bases. The CDR3 loop spans 18 amino acids. CDR3 in DNA: TGCAGTGCTAGGTCTTATGGGACTAGCGGGGTGAGCTCCTACGAGCAGTACTTC. Translating gives CSARSYGTSGVSSYEQYF.

This clonotype was recorded many times. The rearrangement uses TRBV19 and TRBJ2-7; the D gene is possibly TRBD1 (6 bases). The CDR3 is made up of 15 amino acids. Trimming cost V 4 bases and J 2 bases, with 15 bases left between them. Germline loops: CDR1 LNHDA, CDR2 SQIVND (reference sequence). CDR3 protein: CASSKTGPGTYEQYF. The CDR3 DNA reads as TGTGCCAGTAGTAAGACAGGACCGGGGACCTACGAGCAGTACTTC. The full variable domain, in which reference TRBV19 and TRBJ2-7 provide the parts outside the CDR3, is DGGITQSPKYLFRKEGQNVTLSCEQNLNHDAMYWYRQDPGQGLRLIYYSQIVNDFQKGDIAEGYSVSREKKESFPLTVTSAQKNPTAFYLCASSKTGPGTYEQYFGPGTRLTVT.

This clonotype was recorded many times. V is TRBV5-1 and J is TRBJ2-7, with D tentatively TRBD1 (6 bases). Trimming cost V 4 bases and J 5 bases, with 16 bases left between them. Germline CDR1 and CDR2: SGHRS and YFSETQ. This CDR3 is built from 14 residues. Written as DNA, the CDR3 is TGCGCCAGCAGCCAACGCCAGGGGTCCGACGAGCAGTACTTC. Encoded protein: CASSQRQGSDEQYF.

This clonotype was counted at least ten times. The chain recombines TRBV11-1 with TRBJ2-7; D ambiguous. With 2 bases removed from V and 3 bases from J, the gap between germline ends came to 5 bases. This CDR3 has 12 amino acids. Per the germline V gene, CDR1 is SGHAT and CDR2 is FQDESV (reference sequence). The CDR3 loop is CASSLSDYEQYF. DNA for the CDR3: TGTGCCAGCAGCTTATCGGACTACGAGCAGTACTTC. The whole variable domain, filled in from reference TRBV11-1 and TRBJ2-7, reads EAEVAQSPRYKITEKSQAVAFWCDPISGHATLYWYRQILGQGPELLVQFQDESVVDDSQLPKDRFSAERLKGVDSTLKIQPAELGDSAMYLCASSLSDYEQYFGPGTRLTVT.

At least ten counts were recorded for this clonotype. V is TRBV28 and J is TRBJ2-3; D is unresolved. The V gene's germline CDR1 is MDHEN and CDR2 SYDVKM. This CDR3 has 12 residues. V was cut by 3 bases and J by 4 bases, with 5 bases left in between. The CDR3 coding sequence is TGTGCCAGCAGTTTTCTGTCAGATACGCAGTATTTT. As protein: CASSFLSDTQYF.